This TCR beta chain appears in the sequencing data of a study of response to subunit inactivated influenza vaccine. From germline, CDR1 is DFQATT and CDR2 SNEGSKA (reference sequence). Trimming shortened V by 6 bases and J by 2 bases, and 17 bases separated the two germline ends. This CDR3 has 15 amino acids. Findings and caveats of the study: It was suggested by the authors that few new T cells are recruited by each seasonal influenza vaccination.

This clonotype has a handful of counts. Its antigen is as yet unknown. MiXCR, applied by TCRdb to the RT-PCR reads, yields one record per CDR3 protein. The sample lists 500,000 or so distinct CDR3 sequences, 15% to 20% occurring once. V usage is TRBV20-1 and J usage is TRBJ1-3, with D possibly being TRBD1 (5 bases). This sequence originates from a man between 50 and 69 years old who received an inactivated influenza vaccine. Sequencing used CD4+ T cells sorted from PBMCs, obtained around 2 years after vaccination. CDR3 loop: CSAREGSTAGNTIYF. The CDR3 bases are TGCAGTGCCAGGGAGGGGTCTACGGCTGGAAACACCATATATTTT.